A single sample gave rise to the 28 T cell receptor beta chains below, sequenced in a study of blood T cell repertoires in COVID-19. Profiled with immunoSEQ multiplex PCR; TCRdb holds only in-frame clones, not every one. The sample lists about 35,000 clones; about 87% were seen once. The sequencing input was peripheral blood. These receptors were obtained from a man aged 80 or over with active COVID-19.

This clone was found once. The V and J genes are TRBV28 and TRBJ2-7, with 8 bases aligning to TRBD1. CDR1 and CDR2 (germline): MDHEN, SYDVKM. Germline trimming cut 5 bases from V and 3 bases from J; bases unmatched to any gene: 15. The CDR3 is 17 amino acids. The CDR3 loop reads CASSGGTGRPRGYEQYF. DNA of the CDR3: TGTGCCAGCAGTGGAGGGACAGGACGTCCCCGGGGCTACGAGCAGTACTTC.

This chain joins TRBV18 and TRBJ1-1, with 9 bases matching TRBD1. With V trimmed by 3 bases and J by 1 base, 3 bases remained unmatched. This CDR3 is built from 15 residues. Per germline, CDR1 KGHSH and CDR2 LQKENI. CDR3 in amino acids: CASSPPGQGNTEAFF. The CDR3 DNA reads TGTGCCAGCTCACCTCCGGGACAGGGGAACACTGAAGCTTTCTTT.

The chain recombines TRBV5-1 with TRBJ1-5; unclear D gene. This CDR3 comprises 15 residues. The V and J ends lost 5 bases and 5 bases respectively, with 17 bases between them. Germline V lookup: CDR1 SGHRS, CDR2 YFSETQ. The CDR3 coding sequence is TGCGCCAGCAGTGAGGGCCCTGAGATTCATCAGCCCCAGCATTTT. This encodes CASSEGPEIHQPQHF.

The chain uses TRBV27 and TRBJ2-5; 13 bases align to TRBD2. Germline CDR1 MNHEY, CDR2 SMNVEV (reference sequence). CDR3 length equals 16 residues. J gave up 5 bases and V 2 bases, and 5 bases lay outside the gene matches. As DNA, the CDR3 is TGTGCCAGCAGTTTAAGGACTAGCGGGAGTTTGGAGACCCAGTACTTC. Residues: CASSLRTSGSLETQYF.

V and J are TRBV27 and TRBJ2-1; 8 bases are a match to TRBD1. Trimming took 4 bases from V and 5 from J; bases not matched to a gene: 7. CDR1 and CDR2 from the germline V gene are MNHEY and SMNVEV (reference sequence). There are 15 residues in the CDR3. CDR3 nucleotide sequence: TGTGCCAGCAGTTCCTCCGGGACAGGACACAATGAGCAGTTCTTC. Translating it yields CASSSSGTGHNEQFF.

The V and J genes are TRBV7-9 and TRBJ2-1; 7 nucleotides line up with TRBD2. The V and J ends lost 0 bases and 0 bases, in that order; junction bases with no gene match: 8. The CDR3 runs to 18 residues. The germline V gene has CDR1 SEHNR and CDR2 FQNEAQ (reference sequence). The CDR3 nucleotides read TGTGCCAGCAGCTTAGCGCGCGGTAGCGGGTACTCCTACAATGAGCAGTTCTTC. It specifies CASSLARGSGYSYNEQFF.

This chain joins TRBV5-6 and TRBJ1-5; 8 nucleotides line up with TRBD1. Trimming cost V 0 bases and J 5 bases; bases outside gene matches: 7. Germline CDR1 SGHDT, CDR2 YYEEEE. The CDR3 consists of 16 residues. CDR3 amino acids: CASSLAGRGLDQPQHF. The CDR3 bases are TGTGCCAGCAGCTTGGCTGGCAGGGGGCTAGATCAGCCCCAGCATTTT.

CDR3 in amino acids: CASTRSGGRNTEAFF. CDR3 coding DNA: TGTGCCAGCACCCGTAGCGGGGGTAGGAACACTGAAGCTTTCTTT. The V call is TRBV14, the J call TRBJ1-1; D is possibly TRBD1 (5 bases). Germline V gives CDR1 SGHDN, CDR2 FVKESK. The CDR3 is 15 residues long. V was clipped by 7 bases and J by 1 base, with 16 bases between them.

The V and J genes are TRBV4-1 and TRBJ2-1; 11 bases match TRBD1. The CDR3 length is 19 residues. With V trimmed by 1 base and J by 1 base, 9 bases remained unmatched. The V gene's germline CDR1 is MGHRA and CDR2 YSYEKL. DNA for the CDR3: TGCGCCAGCAGCCAAGGCAGGGGGACAGGGGGACGATCCTACAATGAGCAGTTCTTC. It specifies CASSQGRGTGGRSYNEQFF.

The J gene is TRBJ2-3, the V gene TRBV18; D might be TRBD2 (6 bases). Germline CDR1 and CDR2: KGHSH and LQKENI. This CDR3 comprises 18 residues. V lost 0 bases and J 5 bases, leaving 21 bases between the germline ends. The CDR3 region has the DNA TGTGCCAGCTCACCACCGTCTAGGAGCGCGGGATCCGGAGATACGCAGTATTTT. Its protein product is CASSPPSRSAGSGDTQYF.

The CDR3 sequence is CSARNIYEQYF. CDR3 sequence (DNA): TGCAGTGCTAGAAATATATACGAGCAGTACTTC. This chain joins TRBV20-1 and TRBJ2-7; D remains ambiguous. The CDR3 has 11 residues. CDR1 and CDR2 (germline): DFQATT, SNEGSKA (reference sequence). The V gene lost 2 bases and the J gene lost 4 bases, with 6 bases spanning the gap.

The CDR3 loop reads CASSGPAGSGRNNEQFF. In nucleotides, the CDR3 is TGCGCCAGCAGTGGGCCGGCGGGTAGCGGGAGGAACAATGAGCAGTTCTTC. The J gene is TRBJ2-1, the V gene TRBV10-1, with 10 bases aligning to TRBD2. The germline V gene has CDR1 WNHNN and CDR2 SYGVQD (reference sequence). CDR3 length: 17 residues. With 4 bases clipped from V and 5 bases from J, the junction kept 11 bases outside the gene matches.

The CDR3 region is CASSPRGGTATNEKLFF. As DNA, the CDR3 is TGTGCCAGCAGCCCTCGCGGGGGAACGGCAACTAATGAAAAACTGTTTTTT. The rearrangement joins TRBV7-8 to TRBJ1-4; a possible D gene is TRBD1 (5 bases). In germline, CDR1 is SGHVS, CDR2 FQNEAQ. Trimming took off 5 bases at V and 0 bases at J, with 16 bases between the two ends. The CDR3 spans 17 residues.

The chain uses TRBV4-1 and TRBJ2-4, with TRBD2 as a possible D gene (6 bases). Germline CDR1 MGHRA, CDR2 YSYEKL. V shed 1 base and J shed 1 base, with 14 bases lying between them. This CDR3 has 17 amino acids. The CDR3 protein is CASSQAPGVGAKNIQYF. The CDR3 DNA is TGCGCCAGCAGCCAAGCCCCGGGGGTCGGGGCCAAAAACATTCAGTACTTC.

This chain uses TRBV28 with TRBJ2-7; TRBD2 matches at 7 bases. Trimming took 3 bases from V and 1 from J; bases not matched to a gene: 9. This CDR3 comprises 16 residues. Germline CDR1 and CDR2: MDHEN and SYDVKM. CDR3 in DNA: TGTGCCAGCAGTTTTAATCTAGCGGTGCTATCCTACGAGCAGTACTTC. Residues: CASSFNLAVLSYEQYF.

The V and J genes are TRBV7-8 and TRBJ2-7; D possibly corresponds to TRBD1 (6 bases). The CDR3 sequence is 15 residues long. Per germline, CDR1 SGHVS and CDR2 FQNEAQ. The V gene lost 4 bases and the J gene lost 0 bases, with 13 bases spanning the gap. CDR3 region: CASSSKQGPSYEQYF. In DNA form, the CDR3 reads TGTGCCAGCAGCTCAAAACAGGGACCCTCCTACGAGCAGTACTTC.

In this sample, this clone turned up once. The rearrangement joins TRBV12-5 to TRBJ2-1, with TRBD2 identical over 11 bases. Per germline, CDR1 LGHNT and CDR2 FRNRAP. V shed 2 bases and J 5 bases; nucleotides not matched to a gene: 8. This CDR3 is 17 amino acids long. Here the CDR3 reads CASGLSPGTSGNNEQFF. The DNA of the CDR3 is TGTGCTAGTGGTTTGTCCCCCGGGACTAGCGGTAACAATGAGCAGTTCTTC. The full variable domain, rest sourced from reference TRBV12-5 and TRBJ2-1, is DARVTQTPRHKVTEMGQEVTMRCQPILGHNTVFWYRQTMMQGLELLAYFRNRAPLDDSGMPKDRFSAEMPDATLATLKIQPSEPRDSAVYFCASGLSPGTSGNNEQFFGPGTRLTVL.

This rearrangement joins TRBV4-1 to TRBJ2-3; the D gene is possibly TRBD2 (5 bases). CDR1 MGHRA and CDR2 YSYEKL come from the germline V gene. With 3 bases removed from V and 3 bases from J, the gap between germline ends came to 7 bases. The CDR3 spans 13 residues. The DNA for the CDR3 is TGCGCCAGCAGCCACCCGGGGACAGATACGCAGTATTTT. This encodes CASSHPGTDTQYF.

This clone is labeled medium-sized. The V call is TRBV6-5, the J call TRBJ2-7, with D maybe TRBD2 (5 bases). The CDR3 is made up of 11 amino acids. CDR1 and CDR2 from the germline V gene are MNHEY and SVGAGI. Trimming stripped 6 bases from V and 4 bases from J, with 7 bases between. The CDR3 reads CASSRLYEQYF. The DNA for the CDR3 is TGTGCCAGCAGCCGACTATACGAGCAGTACTTC.

The chain employs TRBV15 and TRBJ2-1, with 7 nucleotides matching TRBD2. J gave up 6 bases and V 9 bases, and 23 bases lay outside the gene matches. This CDR3 is built from 18 residues. Germline-derived CDR1 and CDR2 are LNHNV and YYDKDF (reference sequence). The CDR3: CATHKRSMGGSGSNEQFF. CDR3 nucleotide sequence: TGTGCCACTCACAAGAGATCGATGGGCGGGAGCGGTTCCAATGAGCAGTTCTTC. Full variable domain (outside the CDR3, taken from reference TRBV15 and TRBJ2-1): DAMVIQNPRYQVTQFGKPVTLSCSQTLNHNVMYWYQQKSSQAPKLLFHYYDKDFNNEADTPDNFQSRRPNTSFCFLDIRSPGLGDTAMYLCATHKRSMGGSGSNEQFFGPGTRLTVL.

This sequence joins TRBV6-1 and TRBJ2-5; 12 bases match TRBD2. The CDR3 has 19 residues. Germline CDR1 MNHNS, CDR2 SASEGT. The trim removed 4 bases at V and 4 bases at J, leaving 16 bases unmatched. The CDR3 DNA is TGTGCCAGCAGTGTCAGACTAGCGGGAGTTGGTGTCGGTAGAGAGACCCAGTACTTC. Translation: CASSVRLAGVGVGRETQYF.

The chain is built from TRBV12-3 or TRBV12-4 and TRBJ2-1, with D possibly matching TRBD2 (6 bases). The CDR3 loop spans 12 amino acids. V shed 1 base and J shed 8 bases, with 6 bases lying between them. The CDR3 DNA reads TGTGCCAGCAGTTTAGGGGACTATGAGCAGTTCTTC. Residues: CASSLGDYEQFF.

Comments on this clone: Other DNA sequences from this sample encode an identical CDR3 as well. The gene calls are TRBV18 and TRBJ1-2, with a weak D call TRBD1 (5 bases). V lost 1 base, J lost 5 bases, and 8 bases lay in between. Germline-derived CDR1 and CDR2 are KGHSH and LQKENI. This CDR3 comprises 13 residues. DNA of the CDR3: TGTGCCAGCTCACCACAGGAGGGGTATGGCTACACCTTC. Encoded protein: CASSPQEGYGYTF.

This clone was seen a single time. The V gene is TRBV7-2, the J gene TRBJ2-3; D is possibly TRBD2 (6 bases). Trimming removed 1 base at V and 0 bases at J, with 14 bases between. Germline V gene lookup returns CDR1 SGHTA and CDR2 FQGNSA. This CDR3 is built from 17 residues. The CDR3 DNA reads as TGTGCCAGCAGCTTAGGATTCCTAGCGAGAAGCACAGATACGCAGTATTTT. Translation: CASSLGFLARSTDTQYF.

CDR3 residues: CASSRDYRTYEQYF. In DNA form, the CDR3 reads TGTGCCAGCAGTCGGGACTACCGAACCTACGAGCAGTACTTC. The chain joins TRBV6-6 to TRBJ2-7, with 7 bases fitting TRBD2. The CDR3 has 14 amino acids. Germline trimming cut 5 bases from V and 2 bases from J; bases unmatched to any gene: 6. From germline, CDR1 is MNHNY and CDR2 SVGAGI (reference sequence).

This clone was counted once. The chain recombines TRBV15 with TRBJ1-1; tentatively, D is TRBD1 (5 bases). The CDR3 totals 15 residues. V lost 1 base and J lost 4, with 13 bases in between. Germline CDR1 is LNHNV and CDR2 is YYDKDF (reference sequence). The CDR3 loop reads CATSRGLSGVTEAFF. CDR3 DNA sequence: TGTGCCACCAGCAGAGGCCTCTCGGGGGTCACTGAAGCTTTCTTT.

The chain combines TRBV19 with TRBJ2-3; 7 nucleotides align to TRBD1. V was clipped by 5 bases and J by 1 base; unmatched bases: 6. CDR3 length: 15 amino acids. Per germline, CDR1 LNHDA and CDR2 SQIVND (reference sequence). The CDR3 DNA follows: TGTGCCAGTAGTTCTCGGGACAGTCGCACAGATACGCAGTATTTT. It codes for CASSSRDSRTDTQYF.

The chain links TRBV13 to TRBJ2-7; D perhaps matches TRBD1 (6 bases). The CDR3 spans 13 residues. With 3 bases removed from V and 4 bases from J, the gap between germline ends came to 10 bases. The germline V gene has CDR1 PRHDT and CDR2 FYEKMQ (reference sequence). The CDR3 protein is CASSLDRQYEQYF. The DNA of the CDR3 is TGTGCCAGCAGCTTGGACAGACAATACGAGCAGTACTTC.